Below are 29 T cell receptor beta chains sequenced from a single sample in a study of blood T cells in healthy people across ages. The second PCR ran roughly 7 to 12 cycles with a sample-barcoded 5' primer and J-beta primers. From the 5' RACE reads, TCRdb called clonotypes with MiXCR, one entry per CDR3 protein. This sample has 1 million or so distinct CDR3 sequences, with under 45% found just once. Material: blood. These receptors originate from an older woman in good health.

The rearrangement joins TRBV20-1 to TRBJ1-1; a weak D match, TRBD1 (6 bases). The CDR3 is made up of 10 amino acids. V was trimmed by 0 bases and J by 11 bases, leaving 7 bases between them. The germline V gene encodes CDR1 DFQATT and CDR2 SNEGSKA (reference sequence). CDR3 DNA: TGCAGTGCTAGAGAGGGGGCTGCTTTCTTT. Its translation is CSAREGAAFF.

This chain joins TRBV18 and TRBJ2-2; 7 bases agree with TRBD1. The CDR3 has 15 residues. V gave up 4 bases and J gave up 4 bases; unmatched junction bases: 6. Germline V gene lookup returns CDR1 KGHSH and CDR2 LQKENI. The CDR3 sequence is CASSQGDRVTGELFF. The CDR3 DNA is TGTGCCAGCTCACAAGGAGACAGGGTCACCGGGGAGCTGTTTTTT.

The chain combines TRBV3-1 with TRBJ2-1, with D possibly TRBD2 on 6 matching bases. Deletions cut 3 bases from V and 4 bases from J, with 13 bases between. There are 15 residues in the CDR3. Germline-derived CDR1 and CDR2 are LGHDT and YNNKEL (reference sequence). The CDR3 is CASSQDYLKYNEQFF. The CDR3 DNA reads TGTGCCAGCAGCCAGGACTACCTAAAGTACAATGAGCAGTTCTTC.

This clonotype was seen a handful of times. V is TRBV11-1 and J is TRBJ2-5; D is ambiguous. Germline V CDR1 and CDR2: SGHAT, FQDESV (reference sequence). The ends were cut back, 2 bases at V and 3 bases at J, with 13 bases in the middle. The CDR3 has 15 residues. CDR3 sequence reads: CASSLSSTVKETQYF. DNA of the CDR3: TGTGCCAGCAGCTTATCGTCGACGGTCAAAGAGACCCAGTACTTC.

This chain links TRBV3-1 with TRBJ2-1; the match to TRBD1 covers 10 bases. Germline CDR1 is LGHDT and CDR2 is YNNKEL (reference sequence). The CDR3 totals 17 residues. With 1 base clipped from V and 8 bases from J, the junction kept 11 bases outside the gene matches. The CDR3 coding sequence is TGTGCCAGCAGCCAAGGCCCCGGGACAGGGGCCGTGGATGAGCAGTTCTTC. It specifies CASSQGPGTGAVDEQFF.

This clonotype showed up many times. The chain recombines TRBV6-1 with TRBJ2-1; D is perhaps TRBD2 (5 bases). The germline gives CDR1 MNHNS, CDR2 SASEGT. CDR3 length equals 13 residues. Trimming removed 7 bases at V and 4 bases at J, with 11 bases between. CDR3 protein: CASNGLVYNEQFF. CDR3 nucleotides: TGTGCCAGCAATGGACTCGTATACAATGAGCAGTTCTTC.

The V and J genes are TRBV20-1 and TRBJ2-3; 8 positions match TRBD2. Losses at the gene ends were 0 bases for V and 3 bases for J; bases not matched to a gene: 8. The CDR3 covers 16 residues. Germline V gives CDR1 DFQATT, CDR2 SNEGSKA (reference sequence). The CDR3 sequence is CSARDPRLAGTDTQYF. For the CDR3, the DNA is TGCAGTGCTAGAGATCCCCGCTTAGCGGGAACAGATACGCAGTATTTT.

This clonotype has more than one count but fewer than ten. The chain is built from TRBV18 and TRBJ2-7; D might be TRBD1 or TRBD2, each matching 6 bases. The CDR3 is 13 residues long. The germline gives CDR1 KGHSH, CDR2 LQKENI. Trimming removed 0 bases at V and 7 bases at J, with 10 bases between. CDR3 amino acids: CASSPPQGGEQYF. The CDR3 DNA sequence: TGTGCCAGCTCACCACCACAGGGAGGAGAGCAGTACTTC.

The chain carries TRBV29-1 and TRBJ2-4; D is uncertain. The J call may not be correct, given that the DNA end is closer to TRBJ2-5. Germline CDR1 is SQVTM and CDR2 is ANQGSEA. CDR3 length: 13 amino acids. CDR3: CSVRRVGGETQYF. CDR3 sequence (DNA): TGCAGCGTCAGACGCGTAGGTGGAGAGACCCAGTACTTC.

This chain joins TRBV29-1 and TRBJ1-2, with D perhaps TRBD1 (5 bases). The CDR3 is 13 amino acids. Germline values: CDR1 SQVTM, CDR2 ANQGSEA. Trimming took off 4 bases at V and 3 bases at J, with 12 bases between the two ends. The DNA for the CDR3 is TGCAGCGTTGGTCGATTGGGGGACTATGGCTACACCTTC. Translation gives CSVGRLGDYGYTF.

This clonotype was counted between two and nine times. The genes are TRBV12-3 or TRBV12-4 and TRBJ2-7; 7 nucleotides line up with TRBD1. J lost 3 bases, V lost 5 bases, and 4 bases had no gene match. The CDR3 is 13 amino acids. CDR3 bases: TGTGCCAGCAGTAATAACAGGGGCTACGAGCAGTACTTC. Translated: CASSNNRGYEQYF.

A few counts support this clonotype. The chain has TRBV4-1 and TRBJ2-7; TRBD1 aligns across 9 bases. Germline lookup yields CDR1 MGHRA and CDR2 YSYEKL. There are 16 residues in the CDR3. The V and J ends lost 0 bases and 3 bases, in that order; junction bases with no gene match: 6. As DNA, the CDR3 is TGCGCCAGCAGCCAAGATCAGGGACAGGGCTACTACGAGCAGTACTTC. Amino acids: CASSQDQGQGYYEQYF.

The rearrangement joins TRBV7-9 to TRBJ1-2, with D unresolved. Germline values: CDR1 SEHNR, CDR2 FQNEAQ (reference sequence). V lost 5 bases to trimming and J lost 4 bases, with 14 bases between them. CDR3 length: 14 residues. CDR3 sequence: CASSAVQCLYGYTF. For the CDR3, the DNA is TGTGCCAGCAGCGCGGTACAGTGCCTCTATGGCTACACCTTC.

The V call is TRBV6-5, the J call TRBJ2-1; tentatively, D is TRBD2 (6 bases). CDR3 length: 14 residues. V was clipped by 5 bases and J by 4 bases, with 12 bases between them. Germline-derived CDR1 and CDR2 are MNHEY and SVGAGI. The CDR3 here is CASSRQGLYNEQFF. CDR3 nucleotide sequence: TGTGCCAGCAGTCGTCAGGGACTTTACAATGAGCAGTTCTTC.

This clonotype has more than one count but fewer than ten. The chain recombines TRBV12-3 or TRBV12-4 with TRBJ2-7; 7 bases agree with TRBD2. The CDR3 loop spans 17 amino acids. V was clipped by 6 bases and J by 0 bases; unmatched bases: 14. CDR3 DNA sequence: TGTGCCAGCAGCAAACTTGGAGCGGGGCAACTCTCCTACGAGCAGTACTTC. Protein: CASSKLGAGQLSYEQYF.

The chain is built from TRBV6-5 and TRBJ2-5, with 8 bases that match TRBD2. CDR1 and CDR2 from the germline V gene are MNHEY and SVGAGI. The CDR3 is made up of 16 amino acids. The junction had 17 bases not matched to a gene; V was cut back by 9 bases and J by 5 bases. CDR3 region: CASGTGLAGRWETQYF. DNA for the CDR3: TGTGCCAGTGGGACGGGCTTAGCGGGACGATGGGAGACCCAGTACTTC.

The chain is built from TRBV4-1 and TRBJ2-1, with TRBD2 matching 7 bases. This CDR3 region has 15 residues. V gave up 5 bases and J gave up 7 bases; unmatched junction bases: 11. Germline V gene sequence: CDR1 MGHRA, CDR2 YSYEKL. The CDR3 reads CASSTLAAGVNEQFF. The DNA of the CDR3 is TGCGCCAGCAGCACTTTGGCGGCGGGAGTTAATGAGCAGTTCTTC.

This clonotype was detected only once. The CDR3 DNA follows: TGCAGTGCTAGAGATCCTTGGGGCCAGGGCACAGATACGCAGTATTTT. Residues: CSARDPWGQGTDTQYF. The chain combines TRBV20-1 with TRBJ2-3; D might be TRBD1 (5 bases). V lost 0 bases and J 1 base, leaving 14 bases between the germline ends. Germline CDR1 reads DFQATT; CDR2 reads SNEGSKA (reference sequence). The length of the CDR3 is 16 residues.

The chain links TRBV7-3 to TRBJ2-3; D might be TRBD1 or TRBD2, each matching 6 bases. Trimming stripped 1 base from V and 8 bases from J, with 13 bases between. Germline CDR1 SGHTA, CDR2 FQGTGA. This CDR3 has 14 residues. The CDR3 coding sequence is TGTGCCAGCAGCTTAAGTAGGGGGGAAGTTACGCAGTATTTT. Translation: CASSLSRGEVTQYF.

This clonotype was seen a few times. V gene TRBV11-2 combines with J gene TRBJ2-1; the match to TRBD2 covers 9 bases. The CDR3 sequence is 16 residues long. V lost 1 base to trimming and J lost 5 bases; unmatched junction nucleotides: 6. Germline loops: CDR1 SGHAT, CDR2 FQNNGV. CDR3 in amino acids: CASSLGAGGANNEQFF. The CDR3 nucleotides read TGTGCCAGCAGCTTAGGGGCGGGAGGGGCTAACAATGAGCAGTTCTTC.

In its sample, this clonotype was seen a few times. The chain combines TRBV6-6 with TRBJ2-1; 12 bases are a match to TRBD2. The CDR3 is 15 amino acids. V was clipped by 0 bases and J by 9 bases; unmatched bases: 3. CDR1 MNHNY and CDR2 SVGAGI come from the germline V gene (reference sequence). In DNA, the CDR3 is TGTGCCAGCAGTTACTCGCTAGCGGGAGGGCCTGAGCAGTTCTTC. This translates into CASSYSLAGGPEQFF.

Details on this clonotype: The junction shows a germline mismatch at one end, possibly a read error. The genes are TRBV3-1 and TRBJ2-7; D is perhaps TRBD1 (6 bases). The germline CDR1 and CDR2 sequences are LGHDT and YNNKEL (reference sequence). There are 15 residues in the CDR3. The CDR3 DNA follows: TGTACCAGCAGCCAGGCCGGGACAAAAATCTACGAGCAGTACTTC. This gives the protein CTSSQAGTKIYEQYF.

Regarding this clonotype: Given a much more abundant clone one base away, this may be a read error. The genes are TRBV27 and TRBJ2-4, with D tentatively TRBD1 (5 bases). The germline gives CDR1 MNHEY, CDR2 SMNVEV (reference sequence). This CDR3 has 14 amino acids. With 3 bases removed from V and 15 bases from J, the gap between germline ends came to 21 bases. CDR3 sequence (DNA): TGTGCCAGCAGTTTCGGCAGGGCTTCTTACGAGCGGTACTTC. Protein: CASSFGRASYERYF.

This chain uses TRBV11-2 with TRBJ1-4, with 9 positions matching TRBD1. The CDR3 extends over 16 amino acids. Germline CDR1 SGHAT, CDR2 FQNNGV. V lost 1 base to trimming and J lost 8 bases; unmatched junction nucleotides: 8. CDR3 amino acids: CASSLVRGQGTEKLFF. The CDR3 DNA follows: TGTGCCAGCAGCTTAGTTAGGGGACAGGGAACAGAAAAACTGTTTTTT.

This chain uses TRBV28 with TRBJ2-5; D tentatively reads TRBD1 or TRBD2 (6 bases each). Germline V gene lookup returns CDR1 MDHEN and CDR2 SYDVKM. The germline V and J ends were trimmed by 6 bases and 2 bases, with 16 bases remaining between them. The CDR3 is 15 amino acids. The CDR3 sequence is CASRKEGGGQETQYF. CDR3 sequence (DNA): TGTGCCAGCAGGAAGGAGGGGGGCGGACAAGAGACCCAGTACTTC. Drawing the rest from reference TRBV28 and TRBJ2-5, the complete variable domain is DVKVTQSSRYLVKRTGEKVFLECVQDMDHENMFWYRQDPGLGLRLIYFSYDVKMKEKGDIPEGYSVSREKKERFSLILESASTNQTSMYLCASRKEGGGQETQYFGPGTRLLVL.

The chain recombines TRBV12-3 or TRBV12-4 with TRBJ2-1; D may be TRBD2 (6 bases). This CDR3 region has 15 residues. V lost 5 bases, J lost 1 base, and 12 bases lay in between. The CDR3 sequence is CASSQGGMSYNEQFF. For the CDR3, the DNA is TGTGCCAGCAGTCAGGGCGGGATGTCCTACAATGAGCAGTTCTTC.

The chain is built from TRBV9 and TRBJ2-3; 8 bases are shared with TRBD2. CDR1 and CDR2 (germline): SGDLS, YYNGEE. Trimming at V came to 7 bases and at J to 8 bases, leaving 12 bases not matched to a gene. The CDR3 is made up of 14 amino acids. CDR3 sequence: CASGPGGTGGTQYF. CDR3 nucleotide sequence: TGTGCCAGCGGCCCGGGGGGGACCGGGGGTACGCAGTATTTT.

CDR3 coding DNA: TGTGCCATCGGTCCCCCTGAGGAAAACATTCAGTACTTC. Encoded protein: CAIGPPEENIQYF. J is TRBJ2-4 and V is TRBV10-3; the D is unclear. The V end lost 8 bases, the J end lost 5 bases, and 13 bases lay between the germline ends. The CDR3 is 13 amino acids. Germline CDR1 and CDR2: ENHRY and SYGVKD.

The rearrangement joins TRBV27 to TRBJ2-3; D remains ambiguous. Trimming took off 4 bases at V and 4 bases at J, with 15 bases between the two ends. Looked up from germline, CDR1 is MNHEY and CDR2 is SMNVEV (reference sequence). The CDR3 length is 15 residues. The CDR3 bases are TGTGCCAGCAGTTCTCCCCGGAACTCCTCAGATACGCAGTATTTT. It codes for CASSSPRNSSDTQYF.